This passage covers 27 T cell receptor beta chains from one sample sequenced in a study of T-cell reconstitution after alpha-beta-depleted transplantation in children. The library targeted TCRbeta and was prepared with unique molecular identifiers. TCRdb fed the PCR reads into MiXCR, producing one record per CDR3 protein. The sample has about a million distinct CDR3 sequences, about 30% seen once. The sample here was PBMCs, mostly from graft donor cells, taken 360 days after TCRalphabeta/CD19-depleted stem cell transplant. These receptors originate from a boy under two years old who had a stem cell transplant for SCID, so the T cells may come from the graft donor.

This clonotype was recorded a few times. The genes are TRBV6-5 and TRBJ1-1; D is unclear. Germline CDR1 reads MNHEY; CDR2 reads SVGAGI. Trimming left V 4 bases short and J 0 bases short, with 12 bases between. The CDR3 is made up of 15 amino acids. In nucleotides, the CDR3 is TGTGCCAGCAGTTCCCGAGACTGCCTGAACACTGAAGCTTTCTTT. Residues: CASSSRDCLNTEAFF.

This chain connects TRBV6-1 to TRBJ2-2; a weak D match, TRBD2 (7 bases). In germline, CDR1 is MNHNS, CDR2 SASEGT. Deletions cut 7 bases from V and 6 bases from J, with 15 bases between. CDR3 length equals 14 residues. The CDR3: CASTYGGLAGELFF. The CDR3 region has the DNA TGTGCCAGCACCTACGGGGGGCTCGCCGGGGAGCTGTTTTTT.

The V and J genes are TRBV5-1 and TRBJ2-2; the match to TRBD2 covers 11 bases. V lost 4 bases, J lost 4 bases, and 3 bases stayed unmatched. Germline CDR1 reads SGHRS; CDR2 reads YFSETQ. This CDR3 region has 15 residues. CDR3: CASSIAGGPTGELFF. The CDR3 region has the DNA TGCGCCAGCAGCATAGCGGGGGGGCCCACCGGGGAGCTGTTTTTT. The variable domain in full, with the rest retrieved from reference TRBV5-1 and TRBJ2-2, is KAGVTQTPRYLIKTRGQQVTLSCSPISGHRSVSWYQQTPGQGLQFLFEYFSETQRNKGNFPGRFSGRQFSNSRSEMNVSTLELGDSALYLCASSIAGGPTGELFFGEGSRLTVL.

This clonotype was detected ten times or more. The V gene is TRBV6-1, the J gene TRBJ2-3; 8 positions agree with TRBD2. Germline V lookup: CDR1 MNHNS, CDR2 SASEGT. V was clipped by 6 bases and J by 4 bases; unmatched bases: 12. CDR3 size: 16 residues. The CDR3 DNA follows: TGTGCCAGCAGCCCCCTCGGGACTAGGTTTGCAGATACGCAGTATTTT. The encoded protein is CASSPLGTRFADTQYF.

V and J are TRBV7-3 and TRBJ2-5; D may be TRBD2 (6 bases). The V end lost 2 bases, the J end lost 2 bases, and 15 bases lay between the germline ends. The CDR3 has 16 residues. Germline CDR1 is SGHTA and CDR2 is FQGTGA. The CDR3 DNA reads TGTGCCAGCAGCTTAGGTCGAGCGGGCGGACAAGAGACCCAGTACTTC. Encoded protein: CASSLGRAGGQETQYF.

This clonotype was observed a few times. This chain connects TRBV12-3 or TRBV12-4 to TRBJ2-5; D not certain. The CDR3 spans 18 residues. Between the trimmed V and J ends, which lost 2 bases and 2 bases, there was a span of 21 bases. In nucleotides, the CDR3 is TGTGCCAGCAGTTTAATCTTTTACCGCCCGACGTATCAAGAGACCCAGTACTTC. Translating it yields CASSLIFYRPTYQETQYF.

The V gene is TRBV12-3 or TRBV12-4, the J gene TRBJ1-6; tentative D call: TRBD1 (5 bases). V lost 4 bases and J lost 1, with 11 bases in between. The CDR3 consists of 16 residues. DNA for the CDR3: TGTGCCAGCAGTTCCAGGGTCATTTCCTATAATTCACCCCTCCACTTT. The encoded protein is CASSSRVISYNSPLHF.

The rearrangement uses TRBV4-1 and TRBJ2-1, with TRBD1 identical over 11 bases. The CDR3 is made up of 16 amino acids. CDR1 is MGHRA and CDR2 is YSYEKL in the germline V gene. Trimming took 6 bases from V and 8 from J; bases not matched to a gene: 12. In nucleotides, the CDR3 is TGCGCCAGCAGGGGAACGCAGGGACAGGGGGGAGATGAGCAGTTCTTC. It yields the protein CASRGTQGQGGDEQFF.

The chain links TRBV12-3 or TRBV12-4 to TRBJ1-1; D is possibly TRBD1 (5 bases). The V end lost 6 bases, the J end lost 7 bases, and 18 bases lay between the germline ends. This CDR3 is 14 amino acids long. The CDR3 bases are TGTGCCAGCAGCCCACGGGGAGGGGTCATTGAAGCTTTCTTT. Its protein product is CASSPRGGVIEAFF.

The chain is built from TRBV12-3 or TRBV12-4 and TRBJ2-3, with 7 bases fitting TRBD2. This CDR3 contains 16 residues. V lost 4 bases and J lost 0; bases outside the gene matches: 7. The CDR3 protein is CASSYSQRDSTDTQYF. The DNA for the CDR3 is TGTGCCAGCAGTTACAGCCAGCGGGATAGCACAGATACGCAGTATTTT.

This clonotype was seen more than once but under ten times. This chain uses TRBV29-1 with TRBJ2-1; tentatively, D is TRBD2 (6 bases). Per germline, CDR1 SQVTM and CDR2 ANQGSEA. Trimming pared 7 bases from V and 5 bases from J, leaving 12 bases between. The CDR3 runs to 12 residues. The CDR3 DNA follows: TGCAGCGAACTAGCCCCGAACAATGAGCAGTTCTTC. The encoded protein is CSELAPNNEQFF.

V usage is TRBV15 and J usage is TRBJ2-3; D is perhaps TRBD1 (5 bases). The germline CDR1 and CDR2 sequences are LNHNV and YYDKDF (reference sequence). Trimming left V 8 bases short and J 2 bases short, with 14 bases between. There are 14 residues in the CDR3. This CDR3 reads CATRPDSYTDTQYF. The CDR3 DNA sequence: TGTGCCACCCGCCCTGACAGCTACACAGATACGCAGTATTTT.

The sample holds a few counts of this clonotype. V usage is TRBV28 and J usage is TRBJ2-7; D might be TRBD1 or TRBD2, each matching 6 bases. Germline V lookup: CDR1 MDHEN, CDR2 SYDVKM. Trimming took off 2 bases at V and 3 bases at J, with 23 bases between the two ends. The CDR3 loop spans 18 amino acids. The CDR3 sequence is CASSLAAGRQEEVYEQYF. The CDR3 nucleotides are TGTGCCAGCAGTTTAGCTGCGGGGAGACAGGAGGAGGTCTACGAGCAGTACTTC.

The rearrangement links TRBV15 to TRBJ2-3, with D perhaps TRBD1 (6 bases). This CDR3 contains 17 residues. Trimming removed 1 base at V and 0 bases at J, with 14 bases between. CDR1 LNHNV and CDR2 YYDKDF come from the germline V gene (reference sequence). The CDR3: CATSRVKWDTSTDTQYF. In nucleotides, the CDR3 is TGTGCCACCAGCAGAGTGAAATGGGACACCAGCACAGATACGCAGTATTTT.

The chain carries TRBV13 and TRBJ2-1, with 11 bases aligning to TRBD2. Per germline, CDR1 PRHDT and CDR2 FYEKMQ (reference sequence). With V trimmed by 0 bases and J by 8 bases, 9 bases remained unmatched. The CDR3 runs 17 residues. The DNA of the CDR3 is TGTGCCAGCAGCTTAGGGACTAGCGGGGAGTTGGGGGATGAGCAGTTCTTC. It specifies CASSLGTSGELGDEQFF.

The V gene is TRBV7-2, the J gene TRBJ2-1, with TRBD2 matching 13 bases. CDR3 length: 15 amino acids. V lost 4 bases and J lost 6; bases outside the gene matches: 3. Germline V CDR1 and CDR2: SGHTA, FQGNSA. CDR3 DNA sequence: TGTGCCAGCAGCTGGGGACTAGCGGGGACCAATGAGCAGTTCTTC. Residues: CASSWGLAGTNEQFF.

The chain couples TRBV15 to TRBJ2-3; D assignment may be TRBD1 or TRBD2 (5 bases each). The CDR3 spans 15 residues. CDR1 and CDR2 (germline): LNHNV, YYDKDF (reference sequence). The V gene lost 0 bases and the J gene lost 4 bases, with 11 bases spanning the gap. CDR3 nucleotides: TGTGCCACCAGCAGAGATAACCAGGGAGCAGATACGCAGTATTTT. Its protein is CATSRDNQGADTQYF.

CDR3: CASSHIIGLFQVGAKNIQYF. DNA for the CDR3: TGCGCCAGCAGCCATATAATAGGACTTTTCCAGGTCGGGGCCAAAAACATTCAGTACTTC. The chain joins TRBV4-1 to TRBJ2-4; possibly TRBD2 for D (5 bases). In germline, CDR1 is MGHRA, CDR2 YSYEKL. The CDR3 has 20 residues. V lost 3 bases and J 1 base, leaving 25 bases between the germline ends.

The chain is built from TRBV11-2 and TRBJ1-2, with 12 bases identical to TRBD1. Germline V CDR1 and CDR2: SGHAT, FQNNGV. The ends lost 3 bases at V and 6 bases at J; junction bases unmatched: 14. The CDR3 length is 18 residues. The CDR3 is CASSFLRDRGPSRNGYTF. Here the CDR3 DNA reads TGTGCCAGCAGCTTCCTTAGGGACAGGGGGCCCTCCCGGAATGGCTACACCTTC.

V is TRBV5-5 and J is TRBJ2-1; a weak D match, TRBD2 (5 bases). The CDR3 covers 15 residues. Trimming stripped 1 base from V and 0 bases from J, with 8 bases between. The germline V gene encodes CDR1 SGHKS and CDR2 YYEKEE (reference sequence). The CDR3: CASSLTGNSYNEQFF. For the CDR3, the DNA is TGTGCCAGCAGCTTGACGGGAAACTCCTACAATGAGCAGTTCTTC.

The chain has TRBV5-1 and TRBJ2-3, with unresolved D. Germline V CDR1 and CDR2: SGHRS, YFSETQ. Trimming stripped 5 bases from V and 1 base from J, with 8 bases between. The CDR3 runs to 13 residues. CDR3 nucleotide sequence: TGCGCCAGCAGACCCGTGGGCACAGATACGCAGTATTTT. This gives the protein CASRPVGTDTQYF.

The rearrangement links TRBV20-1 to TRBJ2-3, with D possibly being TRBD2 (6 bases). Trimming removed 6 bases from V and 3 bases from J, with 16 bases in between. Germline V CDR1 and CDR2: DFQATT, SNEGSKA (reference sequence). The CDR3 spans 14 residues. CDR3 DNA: TGCAGTGCGCCGGAGGGGTCCGGGACAGATACGCAGTATTTT. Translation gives CSAPEGSGTDTQYF.

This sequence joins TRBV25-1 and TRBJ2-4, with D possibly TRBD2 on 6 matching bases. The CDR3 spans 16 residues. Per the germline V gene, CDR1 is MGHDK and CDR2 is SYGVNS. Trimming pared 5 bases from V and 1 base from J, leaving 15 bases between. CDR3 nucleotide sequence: TGTGCCAGCAGTCACGGAGGGGTGCGGGCCAAAAACATTCAGTACTTC. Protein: CASSHGGVRAKNIQYF.

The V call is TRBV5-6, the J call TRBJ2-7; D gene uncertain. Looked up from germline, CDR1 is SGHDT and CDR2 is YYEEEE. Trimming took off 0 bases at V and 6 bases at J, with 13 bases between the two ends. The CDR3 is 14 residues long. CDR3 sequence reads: CASSLELAAREQYF. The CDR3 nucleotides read TGTGCCAGCAGCTTGGAGTTGGCGGCGCGCGAGCAGTACTTC.

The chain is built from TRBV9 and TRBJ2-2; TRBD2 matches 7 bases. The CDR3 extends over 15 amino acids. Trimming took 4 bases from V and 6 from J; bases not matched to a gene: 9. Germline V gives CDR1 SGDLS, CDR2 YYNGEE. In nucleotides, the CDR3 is TGTGCCAGCAGCCAGCGGGACCGTCGGTCCGGGGAGCTGTTTTTT. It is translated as CASSQRDRRSGELFF.

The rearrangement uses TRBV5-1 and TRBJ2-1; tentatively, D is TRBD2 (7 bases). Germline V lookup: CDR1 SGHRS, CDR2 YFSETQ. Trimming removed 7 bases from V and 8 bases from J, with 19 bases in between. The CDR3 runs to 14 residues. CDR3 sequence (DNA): TGCGCCAGCTCCGCGGGGGCCAATATTCATGAGCAGTTCTTC. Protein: CASSAGANIHEQFF.

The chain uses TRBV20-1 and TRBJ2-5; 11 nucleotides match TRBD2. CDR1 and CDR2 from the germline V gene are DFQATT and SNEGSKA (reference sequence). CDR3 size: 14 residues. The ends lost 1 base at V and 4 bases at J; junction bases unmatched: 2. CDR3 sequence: CSARGLAGRETQYF. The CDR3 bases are TGCAGTGCTAGAGGACTAGCGGGGCGAGAGACCCAGTACTTC.